This T cell receptor beta chain was sequenced in a study of blood T cell repertoires in COVID-19. Germline lookup yields CDR1 SGHTA and CDR2 FQGNSA. The CDR3 runs 15 residues. The junction had 11 bases not matched to a gene; V was cut back by 7 bases and J by 7 bases. Profiled with immunoSEQ multiplex PCR; TCRdb holds only in-frame clones, not every one. The sample records around 57,000 clones, about 81% being singletons. The chain is built from TRBV7-2 and TRBJ2-1; TRBD2 matches at 9 bases. The clonotype comes from a woman aged 55-69 years with acute or convalescent COVID-19. The sequenced sample consisted of peripheral blood. Written as DNA, the CDR3 is TGTGCCAGCACCTCCGTAGGCGGGGGGGGAAATGAGCAGTTCTTC. It encodes CASTSVGGGGNEQFF.